Listed below are T cell receptor beta chains from one sample, sequenced in a study of CD8 T cells in Susac syndrome. MiXCR, applied by TCRdb to the immunoSEQ multiplex PCR reads, yields one record per CDR3 protein. The sample yields 90,000 to 110,000 distinct CDR3 sequences, around 95% seen once. Sequences were obtained from CD4+ T cells from PBMCs. The receptors come from a human donor in good health. CDR3s leave out the opening cysteine and the closing phenylalanine or tryptophan. The order of the fields is J gene, V gene, CDR3 protein.

TRBJ2-3 | TRBV3-1 | ASSQGHPDTQY
TRBJ2-4 | TRBV20-1 | SAGEFGQGSNIQY
TRBJ2-6 | TRBV11-2 | ASSSLHSGANVLT
TRBJ2-6 | TRBV4-3 | ASSQHKPQGPSSGANVLT
TRBJ1-6 | TRBV20-1 | SARKDRNSPLH
TRBJ2-5 | TRBV5-6 | ASSSFDRLQNQETQY
TRBJ1-1 | TRBV12-3/TRBV12-4 | ASLQEGVGGTEAF
TRBJ2-6 | TRBV4-2 | ASSPGTGYSGANVLT
TRBJ1-1 | TRBV3-1 | ASSHLKGGDGVRTEAF
TRBJ2-3 | TRBV7-2 | ASSPKITDTQY
TRBJ2-1 | TRBV7-9 | ASSIGGVPEQF
TRBJ2-2 | TRBV9 | ASSSRAGTSAGELF
TRBJ2-7 | TRBV5-1 | ASSLTGISYEQY
TRBJ2-3 | TRBV7-3 | ASTLRPGNTQY
TRBJ2-1 | TRBV2 | ASRGNSYNEQF
TRBJ2-5 | TRBV20-1 | SARSDLQETQY
TRBJ2-7 | TRBV30 | AWSTGLAYEQY
TRBJ2-5 | TRBV5-4 | ASRSGGETQY
TRBJ2-1 | TRBV5-1 | ASSEREGPNEQF
TRBJ2-7 | TRBV6-1 | ASGEGTYEQY
TRBJ2-1 | TRBV7-9 | ASSLKGGNEQF
TRBJ1-3 | TRBV7-2 | ASSLGQTSGNTIY
TRBJ1-3 | TRBV9 | ASSVGLSFSGNTIY
TRBJ2-2 | TRBV5-4 | ASSSRGLAGVTDTGELF
TRBJ1-5 | TRBV6-2/TRBV6-3 | ASSFRTNLLSNQPQH
TRBJ2-5 | TRBV29-1 | SVESGGRETQY
TRBJ2-7 | TRBV3-1 | ASSQDVGEQY
TRBJ2-4 | TRBV5-1 | ASSAGNIQY
TRBJ2-7 | TRBV9 | ASSVDHSSYEQY
TRBJ2-5 | TRBV18 | ASSLQGQATQETQY
TRBJ2-7 | TRBV7-7 | ASSAGLAGGLYEQY
TRBJ1-2 | TRBV15 | ATSGYDSANYGYT
TRBJ2-5 | TRBV5-1 | ASSTSGGAETQY
TRBJ2-6 | TRBV7-2 | ASSFKGANVLT
TRBJ2-1 | TRBV7-9 | ASSLEDFYSYNEQF
TRBJ2-7 | TRBV7-9 | ASRLERLAGPYEQY
TRBJ2-1 | TRBV5-6 | ASSFGTARGYNEQF
TRBJ1-6 | TRBV14 | ASSNDNSPLH
TRBJ1-5 | TRBV30 | AWSVRQGGNQPQH
TRBJ1-5 | TRBV7-9 | ASSITSGNQPQH
TRBJ2-3 | TRBV7-2 | ASSLTSGTDTQY
TRBJ1-2 | TRBV29-1 | SVATGDPHYGYT
TRBJ2-5 | TRBV30 | AWSGGWAKTQY
TRBJ2-1 | TRBV20-1 | SASGGGYNEQF
TRBJ2-7 | TRBV4-2 | ASSQDNRGPGEQY
TRBJ1-5 | TRBV20-1 | SARDWGVSNQPQH
TRBJ2-2 | TRBV6-5 | ASSRGQGGTGELF